A single sample gave rise to the 15 T cell receptor beta chains below, sequenced in a study of PD-1 blockade in classical Hodgkin lymphoma. Patients all relapsed after autologous stem cell transplantation, and there was variation in brentuximab vedotin exposure. TCRdb's copy holds only in-frame clones and misses some; the assay was immunoSEQ multiplex PCR. Among some 16,000 clones listed, approximately 64% were seen once. The specimen comprised peripheral blood mononuclear cells (PBMCs), sampled before the second cycle of nivolumab. The receptors were sampled from a human donor with classical Hodgkin lymphoma.

This rearrangement joins TRBV27 to TRBJ2-1; 11 bases align to TRBD2. CDR1 is MNHEY, CDR2 SMNVEV, per germline (reference sequence). CDR3 length equals 17 residues. The trim removed 2 bases at V and 2 bases at J, leaving 5 bases unmatched. CDR3 sequence (DNA): TGTGCCAGCAGTTTACAGCGGACTAGCGGGCCCTACAATGAGCAGTTCTTC. Its protein product is CASSLQRTSGPYNEQFF.

The chain couples TRBV29-1 to TRBJ2-1; the D gene is possibly TRBD1 (6 bases). V was cut by 4 bases and J by 7 bases, with 11 bases left in between. This CDR3 region has 12 residues. The germline V gene has CDR1 SQVTM and CDR2 ANQGSEA. Here the CDR3 reads CSVAIRGNEQFF. The CDR3 DNA follows: TGCAGCGTTGCAATTAGGGGGAATGAGCAGTTCTTC.

This chain joins TRBV11-2 and TRBJ2-7, with D possibly TRBD1 on 6 matching bases. Trimming took off 4 bases at V and 2 bases at J, with 21 bases between the two ends. Germline lookup yields CDR1 SGHAT and CDR2 FQNNGV. This CDR3 region has 17 residues. CDR3 region: CASSYYGDIADPYEQYF. The CDR3, as DNA: TGTGCCAGCAGCTACTATGGGGACATAGCTGATCCCTACGAGCAGTACTTC.

The V and J genes are TRBV19 and TRBJ1-6, with 9 bases matching TRBD1. The V segment lost 9 bases and the J segment 4 bases; nucleotides outside the gene matches: 4. The CDR3 is made up of 14 amino acids. Germline CDR1 LNHDA, CDR2 SQIVND (reference sequence). The CDR3 loop is CASWDRVYNSPLHF. DNA for the CDR3: TGTGCCAGCTGGGACAGGGTTTATAATTCACCCCTCCACTTT.

The CDR3, as DNA: TGTGCCAGCAGCCCTGGGACCTCTCGCGAGCAGTACTTC. This encodes CASSPGTSREQYF. J is TRBJ2-7 and V is TRBV2; D tentatively fits TRBD1 or TRBD2 (5 bases each). The CDR3 runs to 13 residues. V lost 6 bases to trimming and J lost 6 bases, with 15 bases between them. Germline CDR1 and CDR2: SNHLY and FYNNEI.

This chain uses TRBV28 with TRBJ2-3, with D perhaps TRBD2 (6 bases). The CDR3 length is 15 residues. The germline V gene has CDR1 MDHEN and CDR2 SYDVKM. V lost 5 bases, J lost 1 base, and 13 bases lay in between. CDR3 sequence: CASSGGSTRTDTQYF. The CDR3 coding sequence is TGTGCCAGCAGTGGGGGGTCGACACGCACAGATACGCAGTATTTT.

The chain joins TRBV25-1 to TRBJ1-1, with a tentative D call TRBD1 (5 bases). CDR1 is MGHDK, CDR2 SYGVNS, per germline. CDR3 size: 12 residues. Deletions cut 7 bases from V and 4 bases from J, with 10 bases between. This CDR3 reads CASTYGATEAFF. CDR3 DNA: TGTGCCAGCACTTATGGGGCCACTGAAGCTTTCTTT. The full variable domain, with the rest looked up from reference TRBV25-1 and TRBJ1-1, is EADIYQTPRYLVIGTGKKITLECSQTMGHDKMYWYQQDPGMELHLIHYSYGVNSTEKGDLSSESTVSRIRTEHFPLTLESARPSHTSQYLCASTYGATEAFFGQGTRLTVV.

This chain uses TRBV29-1 with TRBJ2-1; TRBD1 might be the D (6 bases). Germline assignment: CDR1 SQVTM and CDR2 ANQGSEA. The CDR3 covers 12 residues. The V gene lost 3 bases and the J gene lost 4 bases, with 7 bases spanning the gap. The CDR3 here is CSVDTGYNEQFF. The DNA for the CDR3 is TGCAGCGTTGATACAGGGTACAATGAGCAGTTCTTC.

This clone was seen more than once but under ten times. The J gene is TRBJ1-2, the V gene TRBV18; D is possibly TRBD1 (5 bases). V was pared by 3 bases and J by 9 bases, with 11 bases between. The CDR3 length is 12 residues. Germline CDR1 is KGHSH and CDR2 is LQKENI. For the CDR3, the DNA is TGTGCCAGCTCACCGTGGGGGGAGAGCTACACCTTC. Protein sequence: CASSPWGESYTF.

The rearrangement joins TRBV7-9 to TRBJ1-2; 9 nucleotides match TRBD1. Germline-derived CDR1 and CDR2 are SEHNR and FQNEAQ (reference sequence). The CDR3 is 14 amino acids. V lost 5 bases and J lost 5; bases outside the gene matches: 6. As DNA, the CDR3 is TGTGCCAGCAGCCCCCCCGGACAGGGGTATGGCTACACCTTC. Translation gives CASSPPGQGYGYTF.

Only a few counts were recorded for this clone. The rearrangement links TRBV6-1 to TRBJ2-2; D remains ambiguous. Trimming took off 3 bases at V and 3 bases at J, with 17 bases between the two ends. The CDR3 contains 17 residues. The germline V gene has CDR1 MNHNS and CDR2 SASEGT. Written as DNA, the CDR3 is TGTGCCAGCAGTGATATCTTGCTCCTTCTCGACACCGGGGAGCTGTTTTTT. Its protein is CASSDILLLLDTGELFF.

The CDR3 region is CAISPGPYNEQFF. DNA for the CDR3: TGTGCCATCAGTCCGGGACCCTACAATGAGCAGTTCTTC. V and J are TRBV10-3 and TRBJ2-1; D tentatively reads TRBD1 or TRBD2 (5 bases each). V shed 5 bases and J shed 2 bases, with 7 bases lying between them. This CDR3 spans 13 amino acids. The V gene's germline CDR1 is ENHRY and CDR2 SYGVKD.

This clone was observed a handful of times. The rearrangement links TRBV28 to TRBJ2-4; D is unclear. Trimming removed 1 base at V and 6 bases at J, with 16 bases between. Germline loops: CDR1 MDHEN, CDR2 SYDVKM. This CDR3 contains 16 residues. The CDR3 bases are TGTGCCAGCAGTTTATTTGGGGTGGGAATAGGAAACATTCAGTACTTC. As protein: CASSLFGVGIGNIQYF.

The chain joins TRBV6-6 to TRBJ2-3, with D unclear. The CDR3 is made up of 12 amino acids. Germline V gene data show CDR1 as MNHNY and CDR2 as SVGAGI (reference sequence). V was trimmed by 6 bases and J by 2 bases, leaving 6 bases between them. The CDR3 loop reads CASRYNTDTQYF. The CDR3 bases are TGTGCCAGCAGATATAACACAGATACGCAGTATTTT.

The chain employs TRBV6-1 and TRBJ2-7; possible D gene TRBD1, 6 bases. Trimming pared 2 bases from V and 1 base from J, leaving 9 bases between. CDR3 length: 14 residues. Germline V gives CDR1 MNHNS, CDR2 SASEGT. The CDR3 DNA follows: TGTGCCAGCAGTGAACGTGGACAGTCCTACGAGCAGTACTTC. It yields the protein CASSERGQSYEQYF.